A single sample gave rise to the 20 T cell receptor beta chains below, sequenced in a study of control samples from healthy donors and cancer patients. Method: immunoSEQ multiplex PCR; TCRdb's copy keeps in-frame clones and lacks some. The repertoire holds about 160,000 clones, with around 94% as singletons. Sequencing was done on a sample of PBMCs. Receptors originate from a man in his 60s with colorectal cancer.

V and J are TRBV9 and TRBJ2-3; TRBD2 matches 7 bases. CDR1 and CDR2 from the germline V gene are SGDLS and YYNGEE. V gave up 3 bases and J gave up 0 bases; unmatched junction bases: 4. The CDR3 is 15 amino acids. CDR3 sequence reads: CASSESGVSTDTQYF. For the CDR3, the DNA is TGTGCCAGCAGCGAGAGCGGGGTGAGCACAGATACGCAGTATTTT.

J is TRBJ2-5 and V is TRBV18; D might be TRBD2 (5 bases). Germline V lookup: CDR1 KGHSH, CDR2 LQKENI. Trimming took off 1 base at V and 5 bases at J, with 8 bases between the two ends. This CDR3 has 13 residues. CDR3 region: CASSPLSAETQYF. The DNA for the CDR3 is TGTGCCAGCTCACCACTTAGCGCGGAGACCCAGTACTTC. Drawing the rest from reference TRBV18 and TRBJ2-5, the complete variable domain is NAGVMQNPRHLVRRRGQEARLRCSPMKGHSHVYWYRQLPEEGLKFMVYLQKENIIDESGMPKERFSAEFPKEGPSILRIQQVVRGDSAAYFCASSPLSAETQYFGPGTRLLVL.

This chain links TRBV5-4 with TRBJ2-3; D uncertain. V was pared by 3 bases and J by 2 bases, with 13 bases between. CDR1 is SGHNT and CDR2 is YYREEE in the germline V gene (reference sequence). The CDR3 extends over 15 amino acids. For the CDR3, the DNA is TGTGCCAGCAGCTCCCCCATGACACCCACAGATACGCAGTATTTT. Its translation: CASSSPMTPTDTQYF.

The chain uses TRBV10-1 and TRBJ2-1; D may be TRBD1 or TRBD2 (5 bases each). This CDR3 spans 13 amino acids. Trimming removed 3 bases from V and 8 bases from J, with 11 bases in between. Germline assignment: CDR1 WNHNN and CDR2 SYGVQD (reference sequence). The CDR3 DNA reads TGCGCCAGCAGTGATGGGGGTTTCGATGAGCAGTTCTTC. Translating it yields CASSDGGFDEQFF.

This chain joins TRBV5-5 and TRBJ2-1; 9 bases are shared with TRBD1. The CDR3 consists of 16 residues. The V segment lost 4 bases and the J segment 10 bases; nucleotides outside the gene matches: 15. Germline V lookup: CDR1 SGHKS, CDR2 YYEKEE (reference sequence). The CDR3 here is CASSAIQGAVPGEQFF. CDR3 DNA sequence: TGTGCCAGCAGCGCGATACAGGGGGCGGTGCCCGGGGAGCAGTTCTTC.

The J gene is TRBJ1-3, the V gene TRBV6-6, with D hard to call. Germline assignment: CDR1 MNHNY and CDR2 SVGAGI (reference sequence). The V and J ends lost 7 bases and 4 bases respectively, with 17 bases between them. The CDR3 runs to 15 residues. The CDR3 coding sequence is TGTGCCAGCACCCAGTGGAGCTTGAGGGGAAACACCATATATTTT. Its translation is CASTQWSLRGNTIYF.

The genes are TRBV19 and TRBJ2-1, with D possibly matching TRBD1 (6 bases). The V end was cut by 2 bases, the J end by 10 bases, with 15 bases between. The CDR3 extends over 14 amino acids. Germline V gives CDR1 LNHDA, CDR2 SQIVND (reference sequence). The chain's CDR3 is CASSIQQDSYEQFF. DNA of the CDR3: TGTGCCAGTAGTATACAACAGGACAGCTACGAGCAGTTCTTC.

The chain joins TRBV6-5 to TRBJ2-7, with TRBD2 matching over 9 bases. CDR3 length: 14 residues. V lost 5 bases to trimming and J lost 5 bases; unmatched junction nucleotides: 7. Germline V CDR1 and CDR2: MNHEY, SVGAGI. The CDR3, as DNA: TGTGCCAGCAGTCCCGCGGGGGGGATCCACGAGCAGTACTTC. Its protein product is CASSPAGGIHEQYF.

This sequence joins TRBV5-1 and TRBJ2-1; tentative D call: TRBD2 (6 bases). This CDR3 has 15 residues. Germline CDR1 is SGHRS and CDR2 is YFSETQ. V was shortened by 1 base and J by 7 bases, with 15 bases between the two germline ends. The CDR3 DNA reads TGCGCCAGCAGCTTGACGGTAGCGGACGCAAATGAGCAGTTCTTC. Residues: CASSLTVADANEQFF.

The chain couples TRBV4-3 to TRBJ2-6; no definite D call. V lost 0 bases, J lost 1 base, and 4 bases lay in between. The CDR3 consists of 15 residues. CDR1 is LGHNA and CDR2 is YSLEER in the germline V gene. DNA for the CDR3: TGCGCCAGCAGCCAAGAAGGGTCTGGGGCCAACGTCCTGACTTTC. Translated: CASSQEGSGANVLTF.

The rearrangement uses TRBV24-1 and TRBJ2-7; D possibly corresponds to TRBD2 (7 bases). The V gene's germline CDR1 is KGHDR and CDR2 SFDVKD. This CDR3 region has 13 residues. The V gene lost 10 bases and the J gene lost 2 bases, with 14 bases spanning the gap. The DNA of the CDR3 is TGTGCCACGGGAGGGGGACAAGCCTACGAGCAGTACTTC. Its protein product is CATGGGQAYEQYF.

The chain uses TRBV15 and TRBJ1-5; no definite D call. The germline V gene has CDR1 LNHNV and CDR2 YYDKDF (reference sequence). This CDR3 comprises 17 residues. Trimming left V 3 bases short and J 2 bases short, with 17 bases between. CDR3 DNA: TGTGCCACCAGCAGCCCGACCCCGGGCCTTGGCAATCAGCCCCAGCATTTT. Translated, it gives CATSSPTPGLGNQPQHF.

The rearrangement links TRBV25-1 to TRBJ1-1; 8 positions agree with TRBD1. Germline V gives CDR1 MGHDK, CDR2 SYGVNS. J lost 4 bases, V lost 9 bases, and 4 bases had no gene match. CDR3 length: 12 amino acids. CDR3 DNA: TGTGCCAGTACCACAGGGGGCACTGAAGCTTTCTTT. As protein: CASTTGGTEAFF.

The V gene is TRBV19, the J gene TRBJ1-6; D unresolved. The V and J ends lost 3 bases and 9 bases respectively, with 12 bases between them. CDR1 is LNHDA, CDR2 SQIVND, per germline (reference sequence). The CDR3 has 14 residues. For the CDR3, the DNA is TGTGCCAGTAGTATTGAGGTATCGGGTTCACCCCTCCACTTT. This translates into CASSIEVSGSPLHF. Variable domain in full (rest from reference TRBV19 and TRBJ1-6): DGGITQSPKYLFRKEGQNVTLSCEQNLNHDAMYWYRQDPGQGLRLIYYSQIVNDFQKGDIAEGYSVSREKKESFPLTVTSAQKNPTAFYLCASSIEVSGSPLHFGNGTRLTVT.

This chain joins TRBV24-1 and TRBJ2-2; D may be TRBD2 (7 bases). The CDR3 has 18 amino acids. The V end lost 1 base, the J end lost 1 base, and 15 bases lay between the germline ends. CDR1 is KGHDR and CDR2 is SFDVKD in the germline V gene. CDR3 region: CATSDLGEGHMNTGELFF. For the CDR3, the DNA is TGTGCCACCAGTGATTTAGGGGAGGGACACATGAACACCGGGGAGCTGTTTTTT.

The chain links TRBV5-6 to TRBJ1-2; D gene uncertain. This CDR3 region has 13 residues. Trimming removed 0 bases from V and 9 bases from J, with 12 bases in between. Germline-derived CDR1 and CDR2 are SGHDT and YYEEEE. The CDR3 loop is CASSLDRSLSYTF. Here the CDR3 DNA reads TGTGCCAGCAGCTTGGACCGGTCGCTGAGCTACACCTTC.

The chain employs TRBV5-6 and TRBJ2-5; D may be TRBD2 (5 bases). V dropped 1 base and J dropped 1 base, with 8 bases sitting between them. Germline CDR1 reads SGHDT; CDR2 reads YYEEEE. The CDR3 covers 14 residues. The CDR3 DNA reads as TGTGCCAGCAGCTTGACCCGGGGCCAAGAGACCCAGTACTTC. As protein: CASSLTRGQETQYF.

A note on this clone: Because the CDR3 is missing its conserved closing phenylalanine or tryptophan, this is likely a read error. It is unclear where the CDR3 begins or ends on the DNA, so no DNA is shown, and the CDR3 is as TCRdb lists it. The CDR3 is CASSTQWDTAL. V and J are TRBV19 and TRBJ1-1; TRBD1, the D gene given by the table, was not confirmed from the DNA. Germline assignment: CDR1 LNHDA and CDR2 SQIVND (reference sequence). The CDR3 has 11 amino acids, counting both end residues.

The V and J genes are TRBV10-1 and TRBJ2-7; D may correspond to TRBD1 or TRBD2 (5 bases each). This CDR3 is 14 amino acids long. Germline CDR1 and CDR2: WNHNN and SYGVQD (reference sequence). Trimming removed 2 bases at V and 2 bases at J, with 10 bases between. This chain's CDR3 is CASSEGPGPYEQYF. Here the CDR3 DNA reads TGCGCCAGCAGTGAGGGTCCGGGACCCTACGAGCAGTACTTC.

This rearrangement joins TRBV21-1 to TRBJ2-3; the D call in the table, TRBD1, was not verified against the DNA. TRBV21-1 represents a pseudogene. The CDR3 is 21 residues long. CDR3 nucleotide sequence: TGTGCCAGCAGCGCAAATCGAGACAGGGTCCTCCTCTATTCGCAGACAGATACGCAGTATTTT. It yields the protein CASSANRDRVLLYSQTDTQYF.